What follows are 11 T cell receptor beta chains derived from one specimen sequenced in a study of T-cell reconstitution after alpha-beta-depleted transplantation in children. TCRbeta library preparation incorporated unique molecular identifiers. TCRdb reprocessed the PCR reads via MiXCR and lists one record per CDR3 protein. The sample has hundreds of thousands of distinct CDR3 sequences; roughly 17% are singletons. Here the sequenced sample was PBMCs from the stem cell graft donor, taken from the stem cell graft. These receptors were taken from a human donor who donated a stem cell graft to a child with acute myeloid leukemia.

This clonotype has a count of ten or more. The chain couples TRBV25-1 to TRBJ2-1; 11 nucleotides line up with TRBD2. CDR1 MGHDK and CDR2 SYGVNS come from the germline V gene. The CDR3 loop spans 18 amino acids. V was pared by 5 bases and J by 0 bases, with 9 bases of the junction left unmatched. The CDR3 sequence is CASSPGLADLSSYNEQFF. The CDR3 DNA is TGTGCCAGCAGTCCGGGACTAGCGGACCTTAGCTCCTACAATGAGCAGTTCTTC.

As concerns this clonotype: This clone may be a read error of a much larger clone one base away. The genes are TRBV7-2 and TRBJ1-5; TRBD1 might be the D (5 bases). V was clipped by 1 base and J by 3 bases, with 16 bases between them. CDR3 length: 17 residues. Germline loops: CDR1 SGHTA, CDR2 FQGNSA. DNA of the CDR3: TGTGCCAGCAGCTTAGTTTGGGACGCGGGGAACAATCAGCCCCAGCATTTT. As protein: CASSLVWDAGNNQPQHF.

This clonotype showed up just a few times. A read error is possible here, since a much larger clone lies one base away. The rearrangement uses TRBV12-3 or TRBV12-4 and TRBJ2-3; tentatively, D is TRBD1 (5 bases). V was shortened by 6 bases and J by 3 bases, with 7 bases between the two germline ends. The CDR3 runs 12 residues. The CDR3 sequence is CASRTETDTQYF. The DNA of the CDR3 is TGTGCCAGCAGGACAGAGACAGATACGCAGTATTTT.

This clonotype appeared many times. This chain joins TRBV5-1 and TRBJ1-2, with TRBD1 as a possible D gene (5 bases). The V and J ends lost 3 bases and 6 bases respectively, with 9 bases between them. Germline loops: CDR1 SGHRS, CDR2 YFSETQ. The CDR3 length is 12 residues. CDR3: CASSSGLNGYTF. The CDR3 DNA reads TGCGCCAGCAGCTCGGGACTGAATGGCTACACCTTC.

This clonotype appeared a few times. The rearrangement links TRBV4-2 to TRBJ1-2; unclear D gene. This CDR3 has 15 residues. Germline assignment: CDR1 LGHNA and CDR2 YNFKEQ. Trimming removed 3 bases at V and 0 bases at J, with 11 bases between. In nucleotides, the CDR3 is TGTGCCAGCAGCCACACGACGGCCTCTAACTATGGCTACACCTTC. This translates into CASSHTTASNYGYTF.

On this clonotype: A clone one base away is much larger, so this may be a read error. This rearrangement joins TRBV9 to TRBJ2-5; perhaps TRBD1 as D (5 bases). Germline values: CDR1 SGDLS, CDR2 YYNGEE. V lost 3 bases and J 3 bases, leaving 15 bases between the germline ends. The CDR3 is 15 amino acids. The CDR3 loop reads CASSARGAAEETQYF. The CDR3 nucleotides are TGTGCCAGCAGCGCCCGTGGGGCAGCTGAAGAGACCCAGTACTTC.

A few counts support this clonotype. The rearrangement uses TRBV6-5 and TRBJ2-3, with D uncertain. Looked up from germline, CDR1 is MNHEY and CDR2 is SVGAGI. The CDR3 contains 13 residues. V shed 2 bases and J shed 1 base, with 4 bases lying between them. CDR3 bases: TGTGCCAGCAGTTACCAGGGCACAGATACGCAGTATTTT. Translated, it gives CASSYQGTDTQYF.

This clonotype showed up just a few times. The rearrangement joins TRBV15 to TRBJ2-3, with no clear D. The CDR3 consists of 14 residues. CDR1 LNHNV and CDR2 YYDKDF come from the germline V gene (reference sequence). Trimming left V 6 bases short and J 2 bases short, with 12 bases between. The chain's CDR3 is CATRRRADTDTQYF. In nucleotides, the CDR3 is TGTGCCACCAGGCGAAGGGCGGACACAGATACGCAGTATTTT.

The V and J genes are TRBV20-1 and TRBJ1-4; 9 bases agree with TRBD1. This CDR3 is 18 amino acids long. Germline V lookup: CDR1 DFQATT, CDR2 SNEGSKA (reference sequence). The ends lost 0 bases at V and 6 bases at J; junction bases unmatched: 14. This CDR3 reads CSARDEFSGQGFDEKLFF. The CDR3 DNA follows: TGCAGTGCTAGAGACGAGTTTTCGGGACAGGGTTTCGATGAAAAACTGTTTTTT.

This clonotype has a count of ten or more. This chain joins TRBV20-1 and TRBJ1-5, with 11 bases aligning to TRBD1. The CDR3 extends over 17 amino acids. V was pared by 0 bases and J by 6 bases, with 10 bases of the junction left unmatched. From germline, CDR1 is DFQATT and CDR2 SNEGSKA (reference sequence). CDR3: CSARDSGGGQGVQPQHF. The CDR3 nucleotides read TGCAGTGCTAGAGATTCCGGGGGGGGACAGGGGGTTCAGCCCCAGCATTTT.

This clonotype was detected only a few times. The genes are TRBV5-1 and TRBJ1-1, with a possible D match to TRBD1 (6 bases). The CDR3 spans 14 residues. Trimming took off 3 bases at V and 0 bases at J, with 9 bases between the two ends. Looked up from germline, CDR1 is SGHRS and CDR2 is YFSETQ. CDR3 bases: TGCGCCAGCAGCTGGACAGCTATGAACACTGAAGCTTTCTTT. Protein sequence: CASSWTAMNTEAFF.